A single sample gave rise to the 2 T cell receptor beta chains below, sequenced in a study of radiotherapy plus CTLA-4 blockade in lung cancer (dated by TCRdb to between 2018 and 2020). The library was prepared using the immunoSEQ multiplex PCR assay. In TCRdb, the immuneACCESS table is reduced to in-frame sequences with V and J assigned. These tables do not hold every clone; where another copy was compared, an unresolved V gene accounts for under half, and the others remain unexplained. This sample lists around 99,000 clones; around 90% were detected once. The top ten clonotypes cover 4% to 6% of the sample. Material: peripheral blood, obtained from a patient treated with radiotherapy plus ipilimumab. These receptors were taken from a human donor with non-small cell lung cancer that progressed on radiotherapy plus ipilimumab.

J is TRBJ2-2 and V is TRBV6-5; D call uncertain. Germline V CDR1 and CDR2: MNHEY, SVGAGI. CDR3 length: 14 amino acids. V shed 2 bases and J shed 3 bases, with 7 bases lying between them. This CDR3 is CASSYGDYTGELFF. As DNA, the CDR3 is TGTGCCAGCAGTTACGGGGATTACACCGGGGAGCTGTTTTTT.

The chain carries TRBV19 and TRBJ1-5; no reliable D call. The CDR3 runs 14 residues. V gave up 5 bases and J gave up 5 bases, with 13 bases separating them. From germline, CDR1 is LNHDA and CDR2 SQIVND (reference sequence). The CDR3 DNA sequence: TGTGCCAGTAGTGTGGACTTTACGTATCAGCCCCAGCATTTT. As protein: CASSVDFTYQPQHF.